These 26 T cell receptor beta chains share one sample of origin, sequenced in a study of shared clonotypes between healthy human individuals. TCRdb's table, derived via immunoSEQ multiplex PCR, lists solely in-frame clones and lacks some. The sample has about a million clones; approximately 76% are singletons. The specimen was memory CD4+ T cells sorted from blood. Subset of the sample: CD45RA-negative fraction. These receptors were taken from a man aged 18 to 30 in good health.

This clone was seen once. The gene calls are TRBV7-6 and TRBJ1-2; D perhaps matches TRBD1 (6 bases). The CDR3 length is 14 residues. CDR1 SGHVS and CDR2 FNYEAQ come from the germline V gene. Trimming cost V 3 bases and J 5 bases, with 13 bases left between them. The chain's CDR3 is CASSLTTGPYGYTF. The CDR3 bases are TGTGCCAGCAGCTTGACTACAGGGCCTTATGGCTACACCTTC.

For this clone: This could be a read error, since a much larger clone is one nucleotide away. Other nucleotide sequences in the sample specify the same CDR3. The genes are TRBV7-6 and TRBJ1-1; a possible D gene is TRBD1 (6 bases). This CDR3 contains 13 residues. CDR1 and CDR2 from the germline V gene are SGHVS and FNYEAQ. Trimming cost V 5 bases and J 1 base, with 8 bases left between them. The CDR3 region is CASSLQGNTEAFF. The CDR3 DNA reads as TGTGCCAGCAGCCTACAGGGGAACACTGAAGCTTTCTTT.

The V and J genes are TRBV2 and TRBJ1-1; a possible D gene is TRBD1 (5 bases). The germline V gene encodes CDR1 SNHLY and CDR2 FYNNEI. CDR3 size: 17 residues. Deletions cut 5 bases from V and 1 base from J, with 20 bases between. CDR3 residues: CASSQVTFGQTNTEAFF. The CDR3, as DNA: TGTGCCAGCAGTCAAGTTACTTTTGGACAAACGAACACTGAAGCTTTCTTT.

The genes are TRBV2 and TRBJ2-1, with TRBD2 matching over 12 bases. V lost 4 bases, J lost 9 bases, and 7 bases stayed unmatched. The germline gives CDR1 SNHLY, CDR2 FYNNEI. There are 15 residues in the CDR3. The DNA of the CDR3 is TGTGCCAGCAGTGCACTAGCGGGGGGCGGGATTGAGCAGTTCTTC. Encoded protein: CASSALAGGGIEQFF.

The chain carries TRBV30 and TRBJ2-7; the match to TRBD2 covers 9 bases. Germline assignment: CDR1 GTSNPN and CDR2 SVGIG (reference sequence). Unmatched junction bases numbered 0, after V lost 3 bases and J lost 0 bases. The CDR3 is 13 residues long. The CDR3 region has the DNA TGTGCCTGGAGAGCGGGGGGCTCCTACGAGCAGTACTTC. It codes for CAWRAGGSYEQYF.

V and J are TRBV5-5 and TRBJ2-6; D is perhaps TRBD1 (5 bases). The V gene's germline CDR1 is SGHKS and CDR2 YYEKEE (reference sequence). Trimming removed 1 base at V and 1 base at J, with 6 bases between. The length of the CDR3 is 15 residues. This chain's CDR3 is CASSLSGSGANVLTF. Here the CDR3 DNA reads TGTGCCAGCAGCTTGTCAGGGTCTGGGGCCAACGTCCTGACTTTC.

The gene calls are TRBV23-1 and TRBJ1-4; D call uncertain. TRBV23-1 is sorted into the ORF group, with uncertain function. Trimming shortened V by 10 bases and J by 14 bases, and 14 bases separated the two germline ends. The length of the CDR3 is 10 residues. The CDR3, as DNA: TGCGCCATCTCCCGCTGGCGTCTGTTTTTT. It specifies CAISRWRLFF.

The chain employs TRBV5-4 and TRBJ1-2; 8 bases are a match to TRBD1. Germline assignment: CDR1 SGHNT and CDR2 YYREEE (reference sequence). The CDR3 spans 16 residues. With 0 bases clipped from V and 6 bases from J, the junction kept 10 bases outside the gene matches. The CDR3: CASSLEERQGLNGYTF. The CDR3, as DNA: TGTGCCAGCAGCTTGGAAGAAAGACAGGGGCTTAATGGCTACACCTTC. Together with reference TRBV5-4 and TRBJ1-2, the CDR3 gives the full variable domain: ETGVTQSPTHLIKTRGQQVTLRCSSQSGHNTVSWYQQALGQGPQFIFQYYREEENGRGNFPPRFSGLQFPNYSSELNVNALELDDSALYLCASSLEERQGLNGYTFGSGTRLTVV.

The chain uses TRBV6-5 and TRBJ1-6, with D hard to call. Trimming shortened V by 5 bases and J by 0 bases, and 8 bases separated the two germline ends. This CDR3 contains 15 residues. Germline V CDR1 and CDR2: MNHEY, SVGAGI. Here the CDR3 reads CASSREGSYNSPLHF. The DNA of the CDR3 is TGTGCCAGCAGTCGAGAGGGCTCCTATAATTCACCCCTCCACTTT.

As regards this clone: This same CDR3 is encoded by further DNA sequences in the sample. The rearrangement uses TRBV18 and TRBJ1-2; unclear D gene. The length of the CDR3 is 13 residues. Germline CDR1 KGHSH, CDR2 LQKENI. V gave up 3 bases and J gave up 4 bases, with 9 bases separating them. The DNA for the CDR3 is TGTGCCAGCTCACCGGACCGGAGCTATGGCTACACCTTC. This sequence encodes CASSPDRSYGYTF.

This clone was found once. CDR3 nucleotides: TGTGCCAGCAGCCCACGAGGGGACAGGGAAATCGGGGAGCTGTTTTTT. This gives the protein CASSPRGDREIGELFF. The rearrangement links TRBV9 to TRBJ2-2; 9 positions match TRBD1. V was clipped by 4 bases and J by 7 bases; unmatched bases: 11. CDR1 and CDR2 (germline): SGDLS, YYNGEE. The CDR3 totals 16 residues.

This clone was found a few times. The same CDR3 is also encoded by other DNA sequences in this sample. CDR3 nucleotide sequence: TGTGCCTGGAGTGGTTGGGGGAACACTGAAGCTTTCTTT. This translates into CAWSGWGNTEAFF. The chain uses TRBV30 and TRBJ1-1; D unresolved. Germline-derived CDR1 and CDR2 are GTSNPN and SVGIG (reference sequence). This CDR3 is 13 amino acids long. Trimming removed 1 base from V and 1 base from J, with 7 bases in between. Full variable domain (missing parts from reference TRBV30 and TRBJ1-1): SQTIHQWPATLVQPVGSPLSLECTVEGTSNPNLYWYRQAAGRGLQLLFYSVGIGQISSEVPQNLSASRPQDRQFILSSKKLLLSDSGFYLCAWSGWGNTEAFFGQGTRLTVV.

A note on this clone: The same CDR3 also results from other DNA sequences found in this sample. The chain uses TRBV5-1 and TRBJ2-7; the D is unclear. Trimming shortened V by 4 bases and J by 0 bases, and 8 bases separated the two germline ends. Germline-derived CDR1 and CDR2 are SGHRS and YFSETQ. The CDR3 has 13 amino acids. The CDR3 reads CASSTTGSYEQYF. CDR3 DNA sequence: TGCGCCAGCAGCACCACCGGCTCCTACGAGCAGTACTTC. Using reference TRBV5-1 and TRBJ2-7 for the parts outside the CDR3, the full variable domain is KAGVTQTPRYLIKTRGQQVTLSCSPISGHRSVSWYQQTPGQGLQFLFEYFSETQRNKGNFPGRFSGRQFSNSRSEMNVSTLELGDSALYLCASSTTGSYEQYFGPGTRLTVT.

The CDR3 region is CASSYSSFYNSPLHF. CDR3 DNA sequence: TGTGCCAGCAGTTACTCGAGTTTCTATAATTCACCCCTCCACTTT. The rearrangement joins TRBV6-6 to TRBJ1-6, with no clear D. V was cut by 0 bases and J by 3 bases, with 6 bases left in between. The germline gives CDR1 MNHNY, CDR2 SVGAGI (reference sequence). The CDR3 loop spans 15 amino acids.

V is TRBV18 and J is TRBJ1-1; 11 bases are shared with TRBD1. V shed 3 bases and J 4 bases; nucleotides not matched to a gene: 4. CDR3 length equals 15 residues. Germline CDR1 KGHSH, CDR2 LQKENI. CDR3 in DNA: TGTGCCAGCTCACCGGGGACAGGGGGGTTCACTGAAGCTTTCTTT. It yields the protein CASSPGTGGFTEAFF. The full variable domain, in which reference TRBV18 and TRBJ1-1 provide the parts outside the CDR3, is NAGVMQNPRHLVRRRGQEARLRCSPMKGHSHVYWYRQLPEEGLKFMVYLQKENIIDESGMPKERFSAEFPKEGPSILRIQQVVRGDSAAYFCASSPGTGGFTEAFFGQGTRLTVV.

The chain combines TRBV7-3 with TRBJ2-1, with 9 positions matching TRBD1. CDR1 is SGHTA and CDR2 is FQGTGA in the germline V gene. This CDR3 has 15 residues. V lost 5 bases, J lost 7 bases, and 9 bases stayed unmatched. CDR3 residues: CASSPMPGTGNEQFF. In DNA, the CDR3 is TGTGCCAGCAGCCCAATGCCTGGGACAGGGAATGAGCAGTTCTTC.

This chain connects TRBV5-6 to TRBJ2-2; D possibly corresponds to TRBD2 (5 bases). The CDR3 extends over 14 amino acids. Trimming removed 3 bases at V and 5 bases at J, with 11 bases between. Per the germline V gene, CDR1 is SGHDT and CDR2 is YYEEEE. In DNA, the CDR3 is TGTGCCAGCAGCTCTTTAGCGCAGACCGGGGAGCTGTTTTTT. It specifies CASSSLAQTGELFF.

The chain links TRBV2 to TRBJ2-7; TRBD1 aligns across 8 bases. The V segment lost 6 bases and the J segment 6 bases; nucleotides outside the gene matches: 13. The CDR3 covers 15 residues. Germline assignment: CDR1 SNHLY and CDR2 FYNNEI. CDR3 residues: CASRGRTLTGGEQYF. CDR3 sequence (DNA): TGTGCCAGCAGGGGTCGAACTCTAACAGGGGGCGAGCAGTACTTC.

The V and J genes are TRBV5-4 and TRBJ1-1; D ambiguous. The CDR3 consists of 16 residues. The germline V gene has CDR1 SGHNT and CDR2 YYREEE (reference sequence). V lost 4 bases to trimming and J lost 2 bases, with 18 bases between them. This chain's CDR3 is CASSPPVGGINTEAFF. DNA for the CDR3: TGTGCCAGCAGCCCGCCTGTCGGCGGAATAAACACTGAAGCTTTCTTT.

V is TRBV19 and J is TRBJ1-2; no clear D. V shed 7 bases and J shed 0 bases, with 15 bases lying between them. This CDR3 is built from 15 residues. The V gene's germline CDR1 is LNHDA and CDR2 SQIVND (reference sequence). For the CDR3, the DNA is TGTGCCAGTAATCCTTGGCGCGGACCTAACTATGGCTACACCTTC. Its protein product is CASNPWRGPNYGYTF.

The CDR3 nucleotides read TGTGCCAGCAGCTTAAGCGGGCCGTCTACCCAGTACTTC. Its protein product is CASSLSGPSTQYF. The J gene is TRBJ2-5, the V gene TRBV11-2, with a weak D call TRBD2 (6 bases). CDR1 and CDR2 from the germline V gene are SGHAT and FQNNGV. The ends were cut back, 2 bases at V and 8 bases at J, with 12 bases in the middle. The CDR3 runs to 13 residues.

The chain recombines TRBV30 with TRBJ2-1; D is perhaps TRBD1 (6 bases). The CDR3 is 14 amino acids. V was clipped by 4 bases and J by 1 base, with 11 bases between them. CDR1 and CDR2 from the germline V gene are GTSNPN and SVGIG (reference sequence). The CDR3 loop is CAWTSGVSYNEQFF. The CDR3, as DNA: TGTGCCTGGACCTCAGGGGTATCCTACAATGAGCAGTTCTTC.

This chain joins TRBV5-1 and TRBJ1-4, with 8 bases matching TRBD1. The CDR3 loop spans 15 amino acids. Unmatched junction bases numbered 4, after V lost 5 bases and J lost 1 base. Germline loops: CDR1 SGHRS, CDR2 YFSETQ. As DNA, the CDR3 is TGCGCCAGCAGTTCCGGGACAGGAACTAATGAAAAACTGTTTTTT. As protein: CASSSGTGTNEKLFF.

Concerning this clone: At the DNA level, this CDR3 is encoded by other sequences in the same sample as well. V and J are TRBV18 and TRBJ2-5; D call uncertain. Germline CDR1 reads KGHSH; CDR2 reads LQKENI. V was shortened by 6 bases and J by 1 base, with 6 bases between the two germline ends. The CDR3 has 12 residues. This CDR3 is CASSAGQETQYF. The CDR3 DNA reads as TGTGCCAGCTCCGCAGGCCAAGAGACCCAGTACTTC.

This clone has at least ten counts. This chain uses TRBV30 with TRBJ2-5; TRBD2 matches at 7 bases. CDR1 is GTSNPN, CDR2 SVGIG, per germline (reference sequence). This CDR3 region has 15 residues. The junction had 11 bases not matched to a gene; V was cut back by 2 bases and J by 5 bases. CDR3 in amino acids: CAWSNDGGRSETQYF. As DNA, the CDR3 is TGTGCCTGGAGTAACGATGGCGGGAGAAGTGAGACCCAGTACTTC.

The chain is built from TRBV5-6 and TRBJ1-5, with TRBD1 matching over 9 bases. CDR1 is SGHDT and CDR2 is YYEEEE in the germline V gene. CDR3 size: 19 residues. The J segment lost 2 bases and the V segment lost 1 base, leaving 13 bases of the junction unmatched. The CDR3 DNA follows: TGTGCCAGCAGCTTGTCCCCCCCACAGGGGGCGTTGGGCAATCAGCCCCAGCATTTT. Protein: CASSLSPPQGALGNQPQHF.